The 2 T cell receptor beta chains listed next were all sequenced from one sample in a study of cytomegalovirus exposure and HLA in healthy donors. The study ran its PCR with 60 Vbeta and 13 Jbeta primers. The method was immunoSEQ multiplex PCR; TCRdb's version includes in-frame clones alone and lacks a portion of them. The profile shows almost 200,000 clones, approximately 85% of them singletons. Input material: PBMCs. The receptors derive from a woman in her forties or fifties in good health and CMV-seronegative.

This clone came up once. The chain is built from TRBV19 and TRBJ2-7; 9 nucleotides line up with TRBD2. Germline values: CDR1 LNHDA, CDR2 SQIVND (reference sequence). Germline trimming cut 5 bases from V and 6 bases from J; bases unmatched to any gene: 11. The CDR3 is 15 amino acids. CDR3 bases: TGTGCCAGTAGTCGGGTTAGCGGGAGATCGTCCGAGCAGTACTTC. Translating it yields CASSRVSGRSSEQYF.

The chain couples TRBV11-3 to TRBJ2-1; the match to TRBD1 covers 7 bases. CDR1 is SGHNT, CDR2 YENEEA, per germline. Trimming cost V 5 bases and J 6 bases; bases outside gene matches: 10. CDR3 size: 15 residues. In DNA form, the CDR3 reads TGTGCCAGCAGCCGCAAGGGGGCCGGCCCCAATGAGCAGTTCTTC. It translates to CASSRKGAGPNEQFF.